This T cell receptor beta chain was sequenced for a study of cytomegalovirus exposure and HLA in healthy donors. The CDR3 runs 15 residues. Germline V gives CDR1 GTSNPN, CDR2 SVGIG (reference sequence). The V and J ends lost 3 bases and 2 bases respectively, with 14 bases between them. Primers: 60 Vbeta forward and 13 Jbeta reverse. The table came from immunoSEQ multiplex PCR; TCRdb's copy has only in-frame clones and leaves some out. This table has 95,000 to 100,000 clones, roughly 85% appearing once. As concerns this clone: Antigen: not known.

Overall study findings and caveats: No immune exposure information besides CMV serostatus was available.

V and J are TRBV30 and TRBJ1-3, with no clear D. Sequencing was performed on PBMCs. The origin of this receptor is a man aged 25-45 years in good health and CMV-seronegative. The CDR3 spells CAWRYDAVAGNTIYF. CDR3 sequence (DNA): TGTGCCTGGAGGTACGACGCGGTTGCTGGAAACACCATATATTTT.